This T cell receptor (beta chain) was obtained from a study of T cells after somatic rescue of genetic block. The method was immunoSEQ multiplex PCR; TCRdb's version includes in-frame clones alone and lacks a portion of them. The table includes 80,000 to 100,000 clones, 85% to 90% detected once. The CDR3 length is 14 residues. The germline V gene has CDR1 SNHLY and CDR2 FYNNEI. The V and J ends lost 5 bases and 9 bases, in that order; junction bases with no gene match: 10. J is TRBJ2-7 and V is TRBV2; 10 nucleotides match TRBD1. Sequencing was performed on peripheral blood mononuclear cells (PBMCs). This TCR derives from a woman younger than 35. In DNA form, the CDR3 reads TGTGCCAGCAGTCGGGACAGGGGAGAGAGGTGGCAGTACTTC. Residues: CASSRDRGERWQYF.